This entry lists 18 T cell receptor beta chains sequenced from one sample in a study of cytomegalovirus exposure and HLA in healthy donors. The PCR ran on 60 Vbeta and 13 Jbeta primers. Sequencing used immunoSEQ multiplex PCR; TCRdb keeps in-frame clones, though not all of them. The table includes 150,000 to 200,000 clones, approximately 85% detected once. The source material was PBMCs. The receptor set was obtained from a man aged 18 to 30 in good health and CMV-seropositive.

The DNA for the CDR3 is TGCGCCAGCAGCGCAGGTCGTCTAGCGGGGGACCCCAATGAGCAGTTCTTC. This gives the protein CASSAGRLAGDPNEQFF. This chain joins TRBV5-1 and TRBJ2-1; 10 nucleotides agree with TRBD2. Per germline, CDR1 SGHRS and CDR2 YFSETQ. The CDR3 length is 17 residues. V was clipped by 4 bases and J by 6 bases; unmatched bases: 13. The full variable domain, with the rest looked up from reference TRBV5-1 and TRBJ2-1, is KAGVTQTPRYLIKTRGQQVTLSCSPISGHRSVSWYQQTPGQGLQFLFEYFSETQRNKGNFPGRFSGRQFSNSRSEMNVSTLELGDSALYLCASSAGRLAGDPNEQFFGPGTRLTVL.

The CDR3 DNA sequence: TGTGCCAGCAGCGACGGACAGGGCCCGCTGGGGGCCAACGTCCTGACTTTC. It translates to CASSDGQGPLGANVLTF. The rearrangement uses TRBV9 and TRBJ2-6, with 8 bases matching TRBD1. Per the germline V gene, CDR1 is SGDLS and CDR2 is YYNGEE. With 3 bases clipped from V and 4 bases from J, the junction kept 9 bases outside the gene matches. This CDR3 has 17 amino acids.

A few counts support this clone. This sequence joins TRBV9 and TRBJ1-1, with D unresolved. Between the trimmed V and J ends, which lost 4 bases and 0 bases, there was a span of 10 bases. The CDR3 is 14 amino acids. Looked up from germline, CDR1 is SGDLS and CDR2 is YYNGEE. The CDR3 protein is CASSPQSVNTEAFF. The CDR3 nucleotides are TGTGCCAGCAGCCCTCAATCGGTGAACACTGAAGCTTTCTTT.

The rearrangement uses TRBV7-3 and TRBJ2-5; D call uncertain. This CDR3 comprises 14 residues. V shed 2 bases and J shed 4 bases, with 11 bases lying between them. Looked up from germline, CDR1 is SGHTA and CDR2 is FQGTGA. In nucleotides, the CDR3 is TGTGCCAGCAGCTTAGGGCACATGGGAGAGACCCAGTACTTC. Protein: CASSLGHMGETQYF.

This sequence joins TRBV6-1 and TRBJ2-7; 12 positions match TRBD2. The CDR3 covers 15 residues. Germline assignment: CDR1 MNHNS and CDR2 SASEGT. J gave up 0 bases and V 6 bases, and 3 bases lay outside the gene matches. As DNA, the CDR3 is TGTGCCAGCAGCGAACTAGCGGGGGGCTCCTACGAGCAGTACTTC. The encoded protein is CASSELAGGSYEQYF.

This chain joins TRBV4-3 and TRBJ1-1; 9 bases are a match to TRBD1. In germline, CDR1 is LGHNA, CDR2 YSLEER. The ends lost 0 bases at V and 4 bases at J; junction bases unmatched: 3. CDR3 length equals 15 residues. The CDR3 loop reads CASSQEGQGRTEAFF. The CDR3 DNA sequence: TGCGCCAGCAGCCAAGAGGGACAGGGACGCACTGAAGCTTTCTTT.

The rearrangement links TRBV9 to TRBJ2-3, with 7 bases fitting TRBD2. V shed 6 bases and J 11 bases; nucleotides not matched to a gene: 9. The CDR3 contains 12 residues. Germline CDR1 is SGDLS and CDR2 is YYNGEE. The CDR3 DNA is TGTGCCAGCAACTCAAGGGGAGGGGTGCAGTATTTT. Translating gives CASNSRGGVQYF.

The CDR3 DNA sequence: TGTGCCAGCAGCTTAAGTCGTAATCCGGCTAGCGGGGGGACCCAAGAGACCCAGTACTTC. Translated: CASSLSRNPASGGTQETQYF. The V gene is TRBV7-3, the J gene TRBJ2-5; TRBD2 aligns across 11 bases. Germline CDR1 and CDR2: SGHTA and FQGTGA. The CDR3 totals 20 residues. V lost 1 base to trimming and J lost 1 base; unmatched junction nucleotides: 14.

This clone was observed a single time. A read error may account for a junction end that differs from germline. CDR3 in amino acids: CTSSPGLTTADTQYF. The CDR3 DNA is TGTACCAGCAGCCCGGGACTAACTACGGCAGATACGCAGTATTTT. The V call is TRBV5-4, the J call TRBJ2-3, with 7 bases identical to TRBD2. Germline V gene lookup returns CDR1 SGHNT and CDR2 YYREEE (reference sequence). CDR3 length equals 15 residues.

This chain connects TRBV21-1 to TRBJ1-2; the table assigns TRBD1, which was not confirmed against the DNA. TRBV21-1 is an annotated pseudogene. The CDR3 consists of 17 residues. The CDR3 here is CASSRRTGRFYNYGYTF. In DNA form, the CDR3 reads TGTGCCAGCAGCAGAAGGACAGGTCGGTTCTATAACTATGGCTACACCTTC.

This chain connects TRBV15 to TRBJ1-2, with 7 bases lining up with TRBD1. Germline loops: CDR1 LNHNV, CDR2 YYDKDF (reference sequence). V lost 5 bases to trimming and J lost 5 bases; unmatched junction nucleotides: 2. The CDR3 covers 12 residues. The CDR3 region has the DNA TGTGCCACCAGCCCGGGACAGTATGGCTACACCTTC. Translating gives CATSPGQYGYTF.

The chain combines TRBV5-6 with TRBJ2-7, with 9 nucleotides matching TRBD1. Germline V gene lookup returns CDR1 SGHDT and CDR2 YYEEEE. The ends lost 4 bases at V and 6 bases at J; junction bases unmatched: 8. The CDR3 has 14 amino acids. CDR3 coding DNA: TGTGCCAGCAGCATCGGGACAGGGTCTGGCGAGCAGTACTTC. Its protein is CASSIGTGSGEQYF. The full variable domain, with the rest looked up from reference TRBV5-6 and TRBJ2-7, is DAGVTQSPTHLIKTRGQQVTLRCSPKSGHDTVSWYQQALGQGPQFIFQYYEEEERQRGNFPDRFSGHQFPNYSSELNVNALLLGDSALYLCASSIGTGSGEQYFGPGTRLTVT.

This clone was seen a few times. This chain connects TRBV6-6 to TRBJ2-7; the D gene is possibly TRBD2 (6 bases). Trimming took 4 bases from V and 6 from J, leaving 13 bases between them. Germline CDR1 MNHNY, CDR2 SVGAGI (reference sequence). The CDR3 covers 13 residues. The CDR3 spells CASSSGLRGEQYF. The CDR3 region has the DNA TGTGCCAGCAGTTCCGGGCTGCGGGGCGAGCAGTACTTC.

To note about this clone: The junction differs from germline at one of its ends, possibly a read error. This chain joins TRBV5-1 and TRBJ1-4; 9 nucleotides line up with TRBD1. Germline values: CDR1 SGHRS, CDR2 YFSETQ. The CDR3 is 16 amino acids. The DNA of the CDR3 is TGCGCCAGCAGCTTAAAAGGGACAGGGACTAATGAAAAACTGGTTTTT. Translated, it gives CASSLKGTGTNEKLVF.

The V gene is TRBV7-9, the J gene TRBJ2-1; TRBD1 agrees at 9 bases. V lost 1 base to trimming and J lost 3 bases; unmatched junction nucleotides: 1. From germline, CDR1 is SEHNR and CDR2 FQNEAQ (reference sequence). This CDR3 contains 15 residues. The CDR3 coding sequence is TGTGCCAGCAGCTTAGGGGACAGGGACTACAATGAGCAGTTCTTC. This encodes CASSLGDRDYNEQFF.

J is TRBJ1-2 and V is TRBV28; a weak D match, TRBD1 (5 bases). V was cut by 1 base and J by 7 bases, with 16 bases left in between. The CDR3 loop spans 15 amino acids. Germline V gene data show CDR1 as MDHEN and CDR2 as SYDVKM. CDR3 sequence reads: CASSLSSLGGGGYTF. CDR3 in DNA: TGTGCCAGCAGTTTATCGTCTCTGGGGGGAGGTGGCTACACCTTC.

Of note for this clone: Within the sample, other DNA sequences also encode this same CDR3. This chain uses TRBV6-6 with TRBJ2-5, with 11 bases identical to TRBD2. This CDR3 is 15 amino acids long. Germline V lookup: CDR1 MNHNY, CDR2 SVGAGI (reference sequence). Trimming removed 6 bases from V and 9 bases from J; junction bases left unmatched: 12. The CDR3 coding sequence is TGTGCCAGCAGCCCCATAGCGGGGGGGCGGTGGGCCCAGTACTTC. It yields the protein CASSPIAGGRWAQYF.

The chain couples TRBV2 to TRBJ1-6; D gene ambiguous. Trimming took off 8 bases at V and 9 bases at J, with 17 bases between the two ends. Germline CDR1 reads SNHLY; CDR2 reads FYNNEI. The CDR3 contains 14 residues. The CDR3 DNA is TGTGCCAGCGCCCAATCGGGAGTTGCTTCACCCCTCCACTTT. Translated, it gives CASAQSGVASPLHF.